Shown below are 15 T cell receptor beta chains from a single sample sequenced in a study of OX40 agonist ivuxolimab in advanced cancers. The data were produced by immunoSEQ multiplex PCR, yet TCRdb's version contains in-frame clones alone and is incomplete. The table lists roughly 92,000 clones, around 90% of them singletons. Sequencing was performed on CD4+ or CD8+ T cells sorted from blood, taken in a trial of the OX40 agonist ivuxolimab. The source is an adult with an advanced solid tumor such as melanoma, head and neck, liver or kidney cancer.

V usage is TRBV6-6 and J usage is TRBJ2-3; 11 bases are shared with TRBD2. This CDR3 has 16 amino acids. The ends lost 6 bases at V and 5 bases at J; junction bases unmatched: 10. In germline, CDR1 is MNHNY, CDR2 SVGAGI (reference sequence). The CDR3 region has the DNA TGTGCCAGCAGCCCTAGACTAGCGGGGAGTGTAGATACGCAGTATTTT. This translates into CASSPRLAGSVDTQYF.

The J gene is TRBJ2-1, the V gene TRBV7-3, with D possibly being TRBD1 (5 bases). The V end was cut by 2 bases, the J end by 5 bases, with 13 bases between. The CDR3 is 15 amino acids. CDR1 is SGHTA and CDR2 is FQGTGA in the germline V gene. This chain's CDR3 is CASSLFSLGDNEQFF. The CDR3 bases are TGTGCCAGCAGCTTATTCTCTCTAGGGGACAATGAGCAGTTCTTC.

The CDR3 sequence: CASSPGTPQETQYF. The CDR3 coding sequence is TGTGCCAGCAGCCCCGGGACCCCACAAGAGACCCAGTACTTC. This rearrangement joins TRBV14 to TRBJ2-5; D possibly matches TRBD1 or TRBD2 (5 bases each). V was clipped by 4 bases and J by 2 bases, with 11 bases between them. CDR1 SGHDN and CDR2 FVKESK come from the germline V gene. The length of the CDR3 is 14 residues. The full variable domain, in which reference TRBV14 and TRBJ2-5 provide the parts outside the CDR3, is EAGVTQFPSHSVIEKGQTVTLRCDPISGHDNLYWYRRVMGKEIKFLLHFVKESKQDESGMPNNRFLAERTGGTYSTLKVQPAELEDSGVYFCASSPGTPQETQYFGPGTRLLVL.

The gene calls are TRBV7-9 and TRBJ2-1; 10 bases are a match to TRBD2. CDR1 is SEHNR and CDR2 is FQNEAQ in the germline V gene (reference sequence). The CDR3 extends over 16 amino acids. The trim removed 2 bases at V and 9 bases at J, leaving 10 bases unmatched. This CDR3 is CASSLIGAGGRGEQFF. In DNA form, the CDR3 reads TGTGCCAGCAGCTTAATAGGAGCGGGGGGGCGAGGTGAGCAGTTCTTC.

J is TRBJ1-3 and V is TRBV6-1; D might be TRBD1 (6 bases). Looked up from germline, CDR1 is MNHNS and CDR2 is SASEGT. The V end lost 3 bases, the J end lost 8 bases, and 11 bases lay between the germline ends. The CDR3 runs to 13 residues. CDR3 residues: CASSDRGRDTIYF. The DNA for the CDR3 is TGTGCCAGCAGTGACAGGGGACGAGACACCATATATTTT.

The gene calls are TRBV2 and TRBJ1-1, with D unclear. With 8 bases removed from V and 1 base from J, the gap between germline ends came to 8 bases. This CDR3 spans 12 amino acids. CDR1 and CDR2 from the germline V gene are SNHLY and FYNNEI. In DNA form, the CDR3 reads TGTGCCAGCGCGACCCCGAACACTGAAGCTTTCTTT. Its protein is CASATPNTEAFF.

This chain links TRBV2 with TRBJ2-7; tentatively, D is TRBD2 (6 bases). The CDR3 runs 14 residues. Germline CDR1 is SNHLY and CDR2 is FYNNEI. V was pared by 0 bases and J by 3 bases, with 9 bases between. The chain's CDR3 is CASSEAAGFYEQYF. CDR3 DNA: TGTGCCAGCAGTGAAGCGGCGGGGTTCTACGAGCAGTACTTC.

The chain is built from TRBV11-2 and TRBJ2-5; 9 bases line up with TRBD1. The V segment lost 5 bases and the J segment 4 bases; nucleotides outside the gene matches: 5. CDR3 size: 14 residues. Per the germline V gene, CDR1 is SGHAT and CDR2 is FQNNGV. The CDR3 DNA reads as TGTGCCAGCAGCCGGGGACAGGGTGGAGAGACCCAGTACTTC. Residues: CASSRGQGGETQYF.

V is TRBV19 and J is TRBJ2-3; 8 bases are shared with TRBD2. The germline CDR1 and CDR2 sequences are LNHDA and SQIVND (reference sequence). Trimming at V came to 6 bases and at J to 2 bases, leaving 4 bases not matched to a gene. The CDR3 length is 14 residues. The CDR3 bases are TGTGCCAGTAGCGAGCGGGAGTCCACAGATACGCAGTATTTT. Translating it yields CASSERESTDTQYF.

The chain is built from TRBV7-6 and TRBJ1-4; D unresolved. Deletions cut 5 bases from V and 4 bases from J, with 11 bases between. CDR3 length: 14 residues. Germline V lookup: CDR1 SGHVS, CDR2 FNYEAQ. This chain's CDR3 is CASSASTGNEKLFF. The CDR3 DNA is TGTGCCAGCAGCGCCTCCACGGGTAATGAAAAACTGTTTTTT.

The chain recombines TRBV6-5 with TRBJ1-2, with D tentatively TRBD1 (6 bases). Germline V gene lookup returns CDR1 MNHEY and CDR2 SVGAGI. V lost 6 bases and J lost 7, with 21 bases in between. CDR3 length equals 15 residues. The CDR3 reads CASSPGRGAVPGYTF. The CDR3 DNA reads TGTGCCAGCAGCCCCGGACGGGGGGCGGTTCCTGGCTACACCTTC.

This chain uses TRBV27 with TRBJ1-5; 9 bases are a match to TRBD1. Germline V gene sequence: CDR1 MNHEY, CDR2 SMNVEV (reference sequence). Trimming removed 10 bases from V and 6 bases from J; junction bases left unmatched: 7. The CDR3 length is 13 residues. Written as DNA, the CDR3 is TGTGCCACTATGGACAGGGGCGGTCAGCCCCAGCATTTT. Residues: CATMDRGGQPQHF.

For the CDR3, the DNA is TGTGCCAGCAGTTCCAGCGGGAGGGCCCTCAAAAACATTCAGTACTTC. This sequence encodes CASSSSGRALKNIQYF. The gene calls are TRBV27 and TRBJ2-4; 10 nucleotides line up with TRBD2. Looked up from germline, CDR1 is MNHEY and CDR2 is SMNVEV (reference sequence). This CDR3 contains 16 residues. The V and J ends lost 4 bases and 3 bases, in that order; junction bases with no gene match: 6.

The chain joins TRBV19 to TRBJ2-6; possibly TRBD2 for D (5 bases). CDR1 is LNHDA and CDR2 is SQIVND in the germline V gene (reference sequence). Trimming cost V 1 base and J 4 bases, with 23 bases left between them. The CDR3 spans 20 residues. In DNA form, the CDR3 reads TGTGCCAGTAGTATAGTCGTTATCGGGGTTCCCGGCTCGGGGGCCAACGTCCTGACTTTC. Translated, it gives CASSIVVIGVPGSGANVLTF. Full variable domain (missing parts from reference TRBV19 and TRBJ2-6): DGGITQSPKYLFRKEGQNVTLSCEQNLNHDAMYWYRQDPGQGLRLIYYSQIVNDFQKGDIAEGYSVSREKKESFPLTVTSAQKNPTAFYLCASSIVVIGVPGSGANVLTFGAGSRLTVL.

The DNA of the CDR3 is TGTGCCAGCAGCGCCAGGACAGGGTTAGAGGTCAATGAGCAGTTCTTC. It encodes CASSARTGLEVNEQFF. The rearrangement links TRBV7-9 to TRBJ2-1, with 8 nucleotides matching TRBD1. V was pared by 5 bases and J by 6 bases, with 12 bases of the junction left unmatched. Germline CDR1 SEHNR, CDR2 FQNEAQ (reference sequence). The CDR3 is made up of 16 amino acids. The full variable domain, in which reference TRBV7-9 and TRBJ2-1 provide the parts outside the CDR3, is DTGVSQNPRHKITKRGQNVTFRCDPISEHNRLYWYRQTLGQGPEFLTYFQNEAQLEKSRLLSDRFSAERPKGSFSTLEIQRTEQGDSAMYLCASSARTGLEVNEQFFGPGTRLTVL.